Listed below are T cell receptor beta chains from one sample, sequenced in a study of beta chain features in type 1 diabetes. Generated by immunoSEQ multiplex PCR, the TCRdb table keeps only in-frame clones and is missing some. The data show 310,000 or so clones, 14% to 15% seen once. The sequencing sample was made of naive CD4+ T cells from blood. The receptors originated from a man aged 18 to 35 with type 1 diabetes. Both conserved end residues are part of each CDR3. The D gene is left open where the match is weak. Clone size, where shown, is once, few, many, or a class for clones that have expanded.

J gene: TRBJ1-5
D gene: TRBD1
clone size: few
V gene: TRBV6-5
CDR3 DNA: TGTGCCAGCAGGGGGACAGGGGATCAGCCCCAGCATTTT
CDR3 protein: CASRGTGDQPQHF

J gene: TRBJ2-3
D gene: .
clone size: many
V gene: TRBV23-1
CDR3 DNA: TGCGCCAGCAGCCTATCCGGGAAGCCGCAGTATTTT
CDR3 protein: CASSLSGKPQYF

J gene: TRBJ2-3
D gene: .
clone size: .
V gene: TRBV28
CDR3 DNA: TGTGCCAGCAGCCCGGGATCCGAGGGAGCAGATACGCAGTATTTT
CDR3 protein: CASSPGSEGADTQYF

J gene: TRBJ2-3
D gene: TRBD1
clone size: .
V gene: TRBV27
CDR3 DNA: TGTGCCAGCAGTCCTCGGACAGGTCGAGCCTTGTATACGCAGTATTTT
CDR3 protein: CASSPRTGRALYTQYF

J gene: TRBJ2-2
D gene: TRBD1
clone size: few
V gene: TRBV18
CDR3 DNA: TGTGCCGGACAGGGGGACGGCACCGGGGAGCTGTTTTTT
CDR3 protein: CAGQGDGTGELFF

J gene: TRBJ2-1
D gene: .
clone size: .
V gene: TRBV7-9
CDR3 DNA: TGTGCCAGCACCCCGGACTACTCCTACAATGAGCAGTTCTTC
CDR3 protein: CASTPDYSYNEQFF

J gene: TRBJ1-1
D gene: .
clone size: .
V gene: TRBV5-4
CDR3 DNA: TGTGCCAGCAGCTTGGGCCGCGGCACTGAAGCTTTCTTT
CDR3 protein: CASSLGRGTEAFF

J gene: TRBJ1-6
D gene: TRBD1
clone size: few
V gene: TRBV23-1
CDR3 DNA: TGCGCCAGCACCCATTGGGGAGGGGACAGGGGTCATTCACCCCTCCACTTT
CDR3 protein: CASTHWGGDRGHSPLHF

J gene: TRBJ1-1
D gene: .
clone size: few
V gene: TRBV15
CDR3 DNA: TGTGCCACCAGCAGACCAGGGGACCGGTTAGCTTTCTTT
CDR3 protein: CATSRPGDRLAFF

J gene: TRBJ2-3
D gene: TRBD2
clone size: few
V gene: TRBV5-1
CDR3 DNA: TGCGCCAGCAGCATGGCCACTAGCGGTATCACAGATACGCAGTATTTT
CDR3 protein: CASSMATSGITDTQYF

J gene: TRBJ1-3
D gene: TRBD1
clone size: .
V gene: TRBV7-9
CDR3 DNA: TGTGCCAGCAGCTTACCTGACAGGGCTGGAAACACCATATATTTT
CDR3 protein: CASSLPDRAGNTIYF

J gene: TRBJ1-6
D gene: .
clone size: .
V gene: TRBV27
CDR3 DNA: TGTGCCAGCAGTTTCCGAACGGGGGGGGCCGATAATTCACCCCTCCACTTT
CDR3 protein: CASSFRTGGADNSPLHF

J gene: TRBJ1-1
D gene: TRBD1
clone size: .
V gene: TRBV11-2
CDR3 DNA: TGTGCCAGCAGTTCGACGTCCGGGACAGGGAAAGCTTTCTTT
CDR3 protein: CASSSTSGTGKAFF

J gene: TRBJ1-2
D gene: .
clone size: .
V gene: TRBV5-1
CDR3 DNA: TGCGCCAGCAGCATAGGACAGTTAGCTAACTATGGCTACACCTTC
CDR3 protein: CASSIGQLANYGYTF

J gene: TRBJ2-3
D gene: TRBD2
clone size: .
V gene: TRBV7-2
CDR3 DNA: TGTGCCAGCAGTCACACCGGGACTAGCGGCACAGATACGCAGTATTTT
CDR3 protein: CASSHTGTSGTDTQYF

J gene: TRBJ2-1
D gene: TRBD2
clone size: .
V gene: TRBV9
CDR3 DNA: TGTGCCAGCAGCGTAGGACTAGCGGGGCACAATGAGCAGTTCTTC
CDR3 protein: CASSVGLAGHNEQFF

J gene: TRBJ2-2
D gene: TRBD2
clone size: .
V gene: TRBV5-1
CDR3 DNA: TGCGCCAGCGCTGGGGCTAGCGGGATCCCCGGGGAGCTGTTTTTT
CDR3 protein: CASAGASGIPGELFF

J gene: TRBJ2-5
D gene: TRBD1
clone size: few
V gene: TRBV7-9
CDR3 DNA: TGTGCCAGCAGCTTGGAGACAGGGTACGGGACCCAGTACTTC
CDR3 protein: CASSLETGYGTQYF

J gene: TRBJ2-3
D gene: TRBD2
clone size: .
V gene: TRBV5-1
CDR3 DNA: TGCGCCAGCAGACTAGCGAGCGACACAGATACGCAGTATTTT
CDR3 protein: CASRLASDTDTQYF

J gene: TRBJ1-4
D gene: .
clone size: few
V gene: TRBV7-9
CDR3 DNA: TGTGCCAGCAGCTCGTACACCAATGAAAAACTGTTTTTT
CDR3 protein: CASSSYTNEKLFF

J gene: TRBJ2-7
D gene: .
clone size: once
V gene: TRBV19
CDR3 DNA: TGTGCCAGTAGTCCGAGCTCCTACGAGCAGTACTTC
CDR3 protein: CASSPSSYEQYF

J gene: TRBJ1-2
D gene: .
clone size: few
V gene: TRBV2
CDR3 DNA: TGTGCCAGCAGGAGGGATCTTCGGGGCTACACCTTC
CDR3 protein: CASRRDLRGYTF

J gene: TRBJ2-3
D gene: .
clone size: .
V gene: TRBV5-1
CDR3 DNA: TGCGCCAGCAGCTTGGCCCCTCGCACAGATACGCAGTATTTT
CDR3 protein: CASSLAPRTDTQYF

J gene: TRBJ2-1
D gene: .
clone size: few
V gene: TRBV5-4
CDR3 DNA: TGTGCCAGCAGCTTGGACAGTTACAATGAGCAGTTCTTC
CDR3 protein: CASSLDSYNEQFF

J gene: TRBJ1-1
D gene: .
clone size: few
V gene: TRBV29-1
CDR3 DNA: TGCAGCGTCGACTATTCTCCTCGGGGGACGAACACTGAAGCTTTCTTT
CDR3 protein: CSVDYSPRGTNTEAFF

J gene: TRBJ1-2
D gene: .
clone size: .
V gene: TRBV7-2
CDR3 DNA: TGTGCCAGCAGCCCAAGGGAGGGGTTGGGGGGCTACACCTTC
CDR3 protein: CASSPREGLGGYTF

J gene: TRBJ2-7
D gene: TRBD1
clone size: few
V gene: TRBV11-2
CDR3 DNA: TGTGCCAGCAGCCCTCAGACAGGGATCGGCTCCTACGAGCAGTACTTC
CDR3 protein: CASSPQTGIGSYEQYF

J gene: TRBJ2-2
D gene: .
clone size: few
V gene: TRBV5-1
CDR3 DNA: TGCGCCAGCAGCCCGCCTCAGGGTTTTGCCGGGGAGCTGTTTTTT
CDR3 protein: CASSPPQGFAGELFF

J gene: TRBJ2-1
D gene: TRBD2
clone size: .
V gene: TRBV28
CDR3 DNA: TGTGCCAGCAGTTCCTCCCTAGCGGGTTTCTACAATGAGCAGTTCTTC
CDR3 protein: CASSSSLAGFYNEQFF

J gene: TRBJ2-1
D gene: TRBD2
clone size: .
V gene: TRBV9
CDR3 DNA: TGTGCCAGCAGCCCTCCTGGACTAGCGGGTGGATTGGAGCAGTTCTTC
CDR3 protein: CASSPPGLAGGLEQFF

J gene: TRBJ2-7
D gene: .
clone size: .
V gene: TRBV9
CDR3 DNA: TGTGCCAGCAGCCCCCGGGCCTACGAGCAGTACTTC
CDR3 protein: CASSPRAYEQYF

J gene: TRBJ2-7
D gene: TRBD2
clone size: .
V gene: TRBV5-1
CDR3 DNA: TGCGCCAGCAGCTCCCGACCCGGCGGGAGCTCCTACGAGCAGTACTTC
CDR3 protein: CASSSRPGGSSYEQYF

J gene: TRBJ2-7
D gene: .
clone size: .
V gene: TRBV2
CDR3 DNA: TGTGCCAGCAGGATCGACGGGGCAGGGGCGTACGAGCAGTACTTC
CDR3 protein: CASRIDGAGAYEQYF

J gene: TRBJ2-7
D gene: .
clone size: few
V gene: TRBV27
CDR3 DNA: TGTGCCAGCAGTTTGCGGCCGGGACTTAACTACGAGCAGTACTTC
CDR3 protein: CASSLRPGLNYEQYF